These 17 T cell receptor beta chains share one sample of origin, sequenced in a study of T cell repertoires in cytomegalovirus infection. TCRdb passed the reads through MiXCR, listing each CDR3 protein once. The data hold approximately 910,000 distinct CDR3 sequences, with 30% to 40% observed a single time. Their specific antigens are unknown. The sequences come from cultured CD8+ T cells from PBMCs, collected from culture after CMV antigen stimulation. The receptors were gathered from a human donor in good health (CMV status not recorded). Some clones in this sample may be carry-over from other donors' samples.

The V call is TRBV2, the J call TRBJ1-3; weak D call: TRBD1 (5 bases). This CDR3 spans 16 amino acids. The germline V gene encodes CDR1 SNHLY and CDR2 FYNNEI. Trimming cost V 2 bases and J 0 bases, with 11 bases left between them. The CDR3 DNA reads TGTGCCAGCAGTGAATGGACACCTTCCTCTGGAAACACCATATATTTT. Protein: CASSEWTPSSGNTIYF.

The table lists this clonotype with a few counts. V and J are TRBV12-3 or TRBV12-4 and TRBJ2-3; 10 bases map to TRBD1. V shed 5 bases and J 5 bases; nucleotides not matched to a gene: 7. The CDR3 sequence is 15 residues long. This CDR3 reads CASSATGGSGDTQYF. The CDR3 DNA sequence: TGTGCCAGCAGTGCGACAGGGGGCTCGGGAGATACGCAGTATTTT.

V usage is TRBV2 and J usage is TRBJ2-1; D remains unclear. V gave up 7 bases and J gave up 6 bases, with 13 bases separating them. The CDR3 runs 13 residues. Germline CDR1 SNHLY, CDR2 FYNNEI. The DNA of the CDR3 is TGTGCCAGCATTAATCGCCGTGCCAATGAGCAGTTCTTC. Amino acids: CASINRRANEQFF.

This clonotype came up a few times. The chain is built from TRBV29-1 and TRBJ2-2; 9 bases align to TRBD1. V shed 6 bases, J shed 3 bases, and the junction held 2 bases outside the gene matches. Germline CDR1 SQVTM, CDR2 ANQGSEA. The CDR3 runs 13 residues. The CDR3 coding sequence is TGCAGCGTCGACAGGGGGGACACCGGGGAGCTGTTTTTT. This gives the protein CSVDRGDTGELFF.

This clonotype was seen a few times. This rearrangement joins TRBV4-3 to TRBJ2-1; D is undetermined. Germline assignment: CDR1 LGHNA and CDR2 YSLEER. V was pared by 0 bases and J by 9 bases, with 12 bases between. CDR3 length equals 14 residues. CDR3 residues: CASSQDGSAGEQFF. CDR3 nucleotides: TGCGCCAGCAGCCAAGATGGTTCAGCAGGTGAGCAGTTCTTC.

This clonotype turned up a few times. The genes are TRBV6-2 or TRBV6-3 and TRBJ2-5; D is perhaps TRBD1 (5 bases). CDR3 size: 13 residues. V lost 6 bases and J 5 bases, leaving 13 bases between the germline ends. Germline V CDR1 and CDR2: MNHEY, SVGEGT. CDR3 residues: CASSSRAAETQYF. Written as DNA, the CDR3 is TGTGCCAGCAGCTCCAGGGCTGCGGAGACCCAGTACTTC.

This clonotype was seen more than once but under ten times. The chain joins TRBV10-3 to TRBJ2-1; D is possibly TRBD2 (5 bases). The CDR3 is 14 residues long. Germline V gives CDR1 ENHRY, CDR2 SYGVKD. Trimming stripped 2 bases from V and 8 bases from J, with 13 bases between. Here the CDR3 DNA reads TGTGCCATCAGTGAGGTTTCCCGGGGTGATGAGCAGTTCTTC. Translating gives CAISEVSRGDEQFF.

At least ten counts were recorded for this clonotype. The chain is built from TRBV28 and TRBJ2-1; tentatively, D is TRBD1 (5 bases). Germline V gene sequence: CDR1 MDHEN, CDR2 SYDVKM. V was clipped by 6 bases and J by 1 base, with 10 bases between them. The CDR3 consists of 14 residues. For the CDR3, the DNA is TGTGCCAGCAGATCTCCAGGGTCCTACAATGAGCAGTTCTTC. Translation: CASRSPGSYNEQFF.

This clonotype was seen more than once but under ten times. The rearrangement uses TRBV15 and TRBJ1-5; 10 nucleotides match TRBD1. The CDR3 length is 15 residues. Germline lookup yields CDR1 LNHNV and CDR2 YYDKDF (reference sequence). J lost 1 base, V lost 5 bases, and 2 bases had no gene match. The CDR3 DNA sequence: TGTGCCACCAGCTTGGACAGGGGGAGCAATCAGCCCCAGCATTTT. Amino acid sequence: CATSLDRGSNQPQHF.

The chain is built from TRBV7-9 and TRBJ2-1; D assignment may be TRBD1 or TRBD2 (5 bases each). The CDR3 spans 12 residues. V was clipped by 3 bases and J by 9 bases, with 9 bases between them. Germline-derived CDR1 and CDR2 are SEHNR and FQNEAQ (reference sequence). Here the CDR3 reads CASSFEGSEQFF. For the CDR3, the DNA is TGTGCCAGCAGCTTCGAGGGGAGTGAGCAGTTCTTC.

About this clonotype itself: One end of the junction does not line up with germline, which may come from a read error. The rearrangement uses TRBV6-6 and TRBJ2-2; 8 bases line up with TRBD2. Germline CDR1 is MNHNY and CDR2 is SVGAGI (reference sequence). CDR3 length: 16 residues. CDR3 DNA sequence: TGTGCCAACAGTCCCGGAACGGGGGGGCTGGCTGGGGAGCTGTTTTTT. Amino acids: CANSPGTGGLAGELFF.

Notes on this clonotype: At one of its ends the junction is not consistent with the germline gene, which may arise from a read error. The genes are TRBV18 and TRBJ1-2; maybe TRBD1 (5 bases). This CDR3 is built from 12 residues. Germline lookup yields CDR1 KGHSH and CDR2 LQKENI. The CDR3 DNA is TGTGCCAGCTCACCACCGGACATACGCTATACCTTC. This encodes CASSPPDIRYTF.

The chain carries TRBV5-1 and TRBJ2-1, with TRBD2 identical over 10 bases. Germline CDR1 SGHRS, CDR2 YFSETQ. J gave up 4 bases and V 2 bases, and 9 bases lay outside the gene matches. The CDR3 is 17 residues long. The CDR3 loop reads CASSFLLAGERYNEQFF. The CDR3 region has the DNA TGCGCCAGCAGCTTTCTCCTAGCGGGGGAAAGATACAATGAGCAGTTCTTC.

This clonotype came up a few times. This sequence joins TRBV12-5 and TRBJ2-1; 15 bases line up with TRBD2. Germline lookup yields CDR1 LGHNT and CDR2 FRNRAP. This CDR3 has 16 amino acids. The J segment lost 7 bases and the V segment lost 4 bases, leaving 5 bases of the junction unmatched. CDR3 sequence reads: CASGWTSGGARNEQFF. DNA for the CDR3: TGTGCTAGTGGTTGGACTAGCGGGGGGGCCCGTAATGAGCAGTTCTTC.

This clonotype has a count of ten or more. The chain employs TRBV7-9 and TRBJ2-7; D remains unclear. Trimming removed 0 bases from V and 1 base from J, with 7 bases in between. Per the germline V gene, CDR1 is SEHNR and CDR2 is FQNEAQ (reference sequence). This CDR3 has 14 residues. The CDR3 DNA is TGTGCCAGCAGCTTAGCGTCTGATTCCTACGAGCAGTACTTC. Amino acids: CASSLASDSYEQYF.

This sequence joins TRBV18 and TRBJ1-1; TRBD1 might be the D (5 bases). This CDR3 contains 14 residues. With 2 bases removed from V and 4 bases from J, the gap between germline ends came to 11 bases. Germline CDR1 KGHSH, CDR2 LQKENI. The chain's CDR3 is CASSPVGTFTEAFF. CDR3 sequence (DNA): TGTGCCAGCTCACCAGTAGGGACGTTCACTGAAGCTTTCTTT.

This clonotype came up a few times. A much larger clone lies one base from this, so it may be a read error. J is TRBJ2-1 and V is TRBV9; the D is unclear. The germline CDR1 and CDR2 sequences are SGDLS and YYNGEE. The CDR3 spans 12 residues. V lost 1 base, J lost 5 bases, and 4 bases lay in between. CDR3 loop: CASSVSNNEQFF. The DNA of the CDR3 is TGTGCCAGCAGCGTAAGTAACAATGAGCAGTTCTTC.